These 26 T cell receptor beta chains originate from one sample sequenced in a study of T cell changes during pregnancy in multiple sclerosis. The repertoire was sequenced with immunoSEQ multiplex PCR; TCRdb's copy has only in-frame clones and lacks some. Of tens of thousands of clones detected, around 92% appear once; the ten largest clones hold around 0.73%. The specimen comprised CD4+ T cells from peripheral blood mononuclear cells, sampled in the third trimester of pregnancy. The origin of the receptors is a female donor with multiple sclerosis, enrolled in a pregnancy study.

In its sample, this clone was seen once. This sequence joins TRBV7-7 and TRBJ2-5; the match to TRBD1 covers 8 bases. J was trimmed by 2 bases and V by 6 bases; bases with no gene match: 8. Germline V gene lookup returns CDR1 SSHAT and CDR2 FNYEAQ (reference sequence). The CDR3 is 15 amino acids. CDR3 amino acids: CASSRPGTGQETQYF. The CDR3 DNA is TGTGCCAGCAGTCGCCCCGGGACAGGACAAGAGACCCAGTACTTC.

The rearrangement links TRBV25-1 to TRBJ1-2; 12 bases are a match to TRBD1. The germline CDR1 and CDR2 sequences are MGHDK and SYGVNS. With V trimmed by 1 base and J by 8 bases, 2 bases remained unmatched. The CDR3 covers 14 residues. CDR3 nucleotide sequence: TGTGCCAGCAGTGAATGGGGGACAGGGGGCGGCTACACCTTC. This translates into CASSEWGTGGGYTF.

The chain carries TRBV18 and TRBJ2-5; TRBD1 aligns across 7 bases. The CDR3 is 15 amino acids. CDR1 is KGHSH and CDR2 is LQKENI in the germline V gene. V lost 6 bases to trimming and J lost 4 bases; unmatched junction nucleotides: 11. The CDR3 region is CASSRRTGRGETQYF. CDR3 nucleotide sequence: TGTGCCAGCTCTCGACGGACAGGTCGGGGAGAGACCCAGTACTTC. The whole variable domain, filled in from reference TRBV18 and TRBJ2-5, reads NAGVMQNPRHLVRRRGQEARLRCSPMKGHSHVYWYRQLPEEGLKFMVYLQKENIIDESGMPKERFSAEFPKEGPSILRIQQVVRGDSAAYFCASSRRTGRGETQYFGPGTRLLVL.

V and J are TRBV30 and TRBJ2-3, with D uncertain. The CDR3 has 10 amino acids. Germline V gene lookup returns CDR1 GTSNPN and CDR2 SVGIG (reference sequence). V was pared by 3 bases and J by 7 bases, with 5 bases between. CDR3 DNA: TGTGCCTGGAGGCAGAATACGCAGTATTTT. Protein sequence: CAWRQNTQYF. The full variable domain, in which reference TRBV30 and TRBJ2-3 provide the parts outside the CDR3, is SQTIHQWPATLVQPVGSPLSLECTVEGTSNPNLYWYRQAAGRGLQLLFYSVGIGQISSEVPQNLSASRPQDRQFILSSKKLLLSDSGFYLCAWRQNTQYFGPGTRLTVL.

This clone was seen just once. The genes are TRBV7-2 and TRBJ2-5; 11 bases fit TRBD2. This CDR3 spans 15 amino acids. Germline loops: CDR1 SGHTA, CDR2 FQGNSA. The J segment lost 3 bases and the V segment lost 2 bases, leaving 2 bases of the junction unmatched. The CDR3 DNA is TGTGCCAGCAGCTTACAGACTAGCGGGGAAGAGACCCAGTACTTC. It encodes CASSLQTSGEETQYF.

DNA of the CDR3: TGTGCCAGCAGCTTAGGAGGGCTATATAGCAATCAGCCCCAGCATTTT. It yields the protein CASSLGGLYSNQPQHF. The J gene is TRBJ1-5, the V gene TRBV7-6, with D hard to call. The V gene's germline CDR1 is SGHVS and CDR2 FNYEAQ. The V end was cut by 1 base, the J end by 0 bases, with 10 bases between. The CDR3 is 16 amino acids.

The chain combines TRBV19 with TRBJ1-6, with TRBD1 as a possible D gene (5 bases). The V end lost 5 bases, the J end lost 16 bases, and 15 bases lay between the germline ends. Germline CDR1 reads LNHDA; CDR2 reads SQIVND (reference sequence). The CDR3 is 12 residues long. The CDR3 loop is CASSYRGSRLHF. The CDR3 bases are TGTGCCAGTAGTTATAGGGGATCAAGACTCCACTTT.

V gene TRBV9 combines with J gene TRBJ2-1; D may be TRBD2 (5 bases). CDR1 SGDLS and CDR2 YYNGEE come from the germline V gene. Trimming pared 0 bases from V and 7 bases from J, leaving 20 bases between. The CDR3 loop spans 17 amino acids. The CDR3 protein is CASSVGGAGSMANEQFF. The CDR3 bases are TGTGCCAGCAGCGTAGGAGGTGCGGGTTCCATGGCTAATGAGCAGTTCTTC.

The CDR3 nucleotides are TGTGCCAGCAGCTCCTACAGCGGGGCTGCCTACGAGCAGTACTTC. Protein: CASSSYSGAAYEQYF. V gene TRBV11-3 combines with J gene TRBJ2-7; TRBD2 matches at 7 bases. Germline V gene data show CDR1 as SGHNT and CDR2 as YENEEA. The CDR3 length is 15 residues. V trimming: 4 bases; J trimming: 2 bases; junction bases outside the gene matches: 8.

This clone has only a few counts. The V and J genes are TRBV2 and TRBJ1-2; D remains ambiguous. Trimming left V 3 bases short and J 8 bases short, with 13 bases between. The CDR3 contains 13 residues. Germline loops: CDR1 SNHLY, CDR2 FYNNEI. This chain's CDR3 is CASSEGVAVGYTF. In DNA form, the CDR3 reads TGTGCCAGCAGTGAGGGAGTGGCTGTAGGCTACACCTTC.

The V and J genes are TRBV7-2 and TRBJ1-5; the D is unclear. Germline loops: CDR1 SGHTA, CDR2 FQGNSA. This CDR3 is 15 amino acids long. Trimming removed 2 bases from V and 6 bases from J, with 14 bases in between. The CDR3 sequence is CASSLTGWFGQPQHF. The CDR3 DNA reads TGTGCCAGCAGCTTAACGGGGTGGTTCGGTCAGCCCCAGCATTTT. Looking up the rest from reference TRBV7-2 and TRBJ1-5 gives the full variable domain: GAGVSQSPSNKVTEKGKDVELRCDPISGHTALYWYRQSLGQGLEFLIYFQGNSAPDKSGLPSDRFSAERTGGSVSTLTIQRTQQEDSAVYLCASSLTGWFGQPQHFGDGTRLSIL.

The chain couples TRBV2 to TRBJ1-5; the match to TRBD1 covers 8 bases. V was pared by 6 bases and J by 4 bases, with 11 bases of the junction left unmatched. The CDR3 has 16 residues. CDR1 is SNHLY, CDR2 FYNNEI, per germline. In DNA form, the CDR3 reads TGTGCCAGCAGGAGCTTGCAGGGGGCTGGGAATCAGCCCCAGCATTTT. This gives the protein CASRSLQGAGNQPQHF.

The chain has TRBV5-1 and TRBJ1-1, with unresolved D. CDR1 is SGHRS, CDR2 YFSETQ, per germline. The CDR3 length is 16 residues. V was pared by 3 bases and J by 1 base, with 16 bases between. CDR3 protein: CASSSTTERRNTEAFF. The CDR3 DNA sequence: TGCGCCAGCAGCTCCACCACTGAAAGAAGGAACACTGAAGCTTTCTTT.

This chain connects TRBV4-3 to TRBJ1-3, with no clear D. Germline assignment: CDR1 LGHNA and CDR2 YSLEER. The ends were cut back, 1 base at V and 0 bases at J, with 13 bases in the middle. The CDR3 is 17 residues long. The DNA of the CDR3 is TGCGCCAGCAGCCAAGTCAAAGGAGTGAGCTCTGGAAACACCATATATTTT. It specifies CASSQVKGVSSGNTIYF.

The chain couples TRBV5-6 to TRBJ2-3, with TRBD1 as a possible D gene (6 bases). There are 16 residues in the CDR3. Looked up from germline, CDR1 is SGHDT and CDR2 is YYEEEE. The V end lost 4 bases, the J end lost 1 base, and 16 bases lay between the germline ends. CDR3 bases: TGTGCCAGCAGCCGAGATTGGGACATGGGCACAGATACGCAGTATTTT. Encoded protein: CASSRDWDMGTDTQYF.

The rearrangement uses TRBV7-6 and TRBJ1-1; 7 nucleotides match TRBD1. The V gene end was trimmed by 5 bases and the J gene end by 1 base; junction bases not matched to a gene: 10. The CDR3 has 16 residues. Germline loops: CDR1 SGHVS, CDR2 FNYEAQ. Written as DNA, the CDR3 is TGTGCCAGCAGCCCCGGGACAGCCTCTTCGAACACTGAAGCTTTCTTT. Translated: CASSPGTASSNTEAFF.

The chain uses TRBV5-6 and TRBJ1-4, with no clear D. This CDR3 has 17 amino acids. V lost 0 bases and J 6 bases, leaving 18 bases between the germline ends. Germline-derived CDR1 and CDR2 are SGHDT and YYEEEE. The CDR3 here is CASSLGLRGYGHEKLFF. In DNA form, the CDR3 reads TGTGCCAGCAGCTTGGGTCTACGAGGGTATGGGCATGAAAAACTGTTTTTT.

In nucleotides, the CDR3 is TGCGCCAGCAGCTTGGCGACAGGGGCCCTGACCGGGGAGCTGTTTTTT. Amino acid sequence: CASSLATGALTGELFF. This sequence joins TRBV5-1 and TRBJ2-2; 8 bases fit TRBD1. Germline V gives CDR1 SGHRS, CDR2 YFSETQ. The CDR3 sequence is 16 residues long. Trimming at V came to 0 bases and at J to 5 bases, leaving 6 bases not matched to a gene.

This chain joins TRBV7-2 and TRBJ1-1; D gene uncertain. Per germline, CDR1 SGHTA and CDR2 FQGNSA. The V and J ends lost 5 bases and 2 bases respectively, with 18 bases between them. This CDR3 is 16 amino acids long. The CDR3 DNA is TGTGCCAGCAGCCCCAGGTTATTAGGCGAAAACACTGAAGCTTTCTTT. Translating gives CASSPRLLGENTEAFF.

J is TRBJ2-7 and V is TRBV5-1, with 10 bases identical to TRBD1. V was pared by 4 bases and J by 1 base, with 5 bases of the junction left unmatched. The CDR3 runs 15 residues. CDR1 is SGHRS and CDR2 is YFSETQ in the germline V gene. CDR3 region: CASSPRTGGSYEQYF. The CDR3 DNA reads TGCGCCAGCAGCCCACGGACAGGGGGTTCCTACGAGCAGTACTTC.

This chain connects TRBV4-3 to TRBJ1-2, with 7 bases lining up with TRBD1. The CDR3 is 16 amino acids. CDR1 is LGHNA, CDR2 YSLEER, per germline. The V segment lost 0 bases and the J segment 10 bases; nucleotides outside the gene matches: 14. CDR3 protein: CASSQDRTGPLGVYTF. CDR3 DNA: TGCGCCAGCAGCCAAGACCGGACAGGTCCGTTGGGAGTCTACACCTTC.

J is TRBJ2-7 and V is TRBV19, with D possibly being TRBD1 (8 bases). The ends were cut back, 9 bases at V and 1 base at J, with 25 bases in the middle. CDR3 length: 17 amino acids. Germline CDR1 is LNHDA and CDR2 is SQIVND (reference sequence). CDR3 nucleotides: TGTGCCAGCAGGCTTCACGGCGGGGGACAGGCATCCTACGAGCAGTACTTC. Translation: CASRLHGGGQASYEQYF.

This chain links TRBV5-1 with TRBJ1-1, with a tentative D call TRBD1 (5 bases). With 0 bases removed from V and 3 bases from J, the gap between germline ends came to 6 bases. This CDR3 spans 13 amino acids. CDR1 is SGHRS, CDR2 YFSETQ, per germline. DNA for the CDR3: TGCGCCAGCAGCTTGGTACAGGACACTGAAGCTTTCTTT. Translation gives CASSLVQDTEAFF.

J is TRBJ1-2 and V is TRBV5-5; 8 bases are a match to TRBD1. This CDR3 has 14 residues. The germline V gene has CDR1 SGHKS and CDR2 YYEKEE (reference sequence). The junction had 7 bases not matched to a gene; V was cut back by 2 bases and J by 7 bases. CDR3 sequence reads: CASSLPGGKSGYTF. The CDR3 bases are TGTGCCAGCAGCTTACCAGGGGGCAAAAGTGGCTACACCTTC. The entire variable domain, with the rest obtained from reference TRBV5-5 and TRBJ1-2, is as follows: DAGVTQSPTHLIKTRGQQVTLRCSPISGHKSVSWYQQVLGQGPQFIFQYYEKEERGRGNFPDRFSARQFPNYSSELNVNALLLGDSALYLCASSLPGGKSGYTFGSGTRLTVV.

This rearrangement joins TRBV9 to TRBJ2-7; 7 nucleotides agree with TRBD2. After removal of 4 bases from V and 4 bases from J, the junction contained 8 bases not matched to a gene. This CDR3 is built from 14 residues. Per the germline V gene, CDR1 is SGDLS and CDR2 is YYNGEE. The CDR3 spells CASSSQTSSYEQYF. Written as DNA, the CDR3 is TGTGCCAGCAGCTCTCAGACTAGCAGTTACGAGCAGTACTTC.

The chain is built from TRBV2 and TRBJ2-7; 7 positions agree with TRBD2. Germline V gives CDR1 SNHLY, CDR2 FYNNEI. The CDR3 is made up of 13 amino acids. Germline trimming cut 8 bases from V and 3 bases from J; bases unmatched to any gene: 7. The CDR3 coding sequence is TGTGCCAGCCATGCCGGGACTATCTACGAGCAGTACTTC. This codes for CASHAGTIYEQYF.